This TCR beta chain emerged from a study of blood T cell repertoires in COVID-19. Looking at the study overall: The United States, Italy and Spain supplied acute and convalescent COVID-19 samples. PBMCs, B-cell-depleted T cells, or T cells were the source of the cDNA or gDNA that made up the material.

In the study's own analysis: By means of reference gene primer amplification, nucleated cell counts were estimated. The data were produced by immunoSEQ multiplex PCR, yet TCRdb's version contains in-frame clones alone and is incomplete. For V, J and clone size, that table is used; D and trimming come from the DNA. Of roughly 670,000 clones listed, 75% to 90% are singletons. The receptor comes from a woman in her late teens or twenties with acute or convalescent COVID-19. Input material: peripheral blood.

In nucleotides, the CDR3 is TGTGCCAGCAGGGTTGAGGCTGGGAGGACCTACGAGCAGTACTTC. Translating gives CASRVEAGRTYEQYF. This chain links TRBV6-5 with TRBJ2-7, with D maybe TRBD2 (6 bases). V dropped 6 bases and J dropped 2 bases, with 17 bases sitting between them. Germline-derived CDR1 and CDR2 are MNHEY and SVGAGI. The CDR3 has 15 residues.